This entry lists 3 T cell receptor beta chains sequenced from one sample in a study of T cell responses to AZD1222 COVID-19 vaccine. TCRdb's table, derived via immunoSEQ multiplex PCR, lists solely in-frame clones and lacks some. This sample yields 88,000 or so clones, of which roughly 89% are seen a single time; approximately 5.2% belongs to the top ten. Sequenced here: peripheral blood, sampled 28 days after the second AZD1222 dose. The receptors were sampled from an adult who received the AZD1222 COVID-19 vaccine.

The chain joins TRBV5-1 to TRBJ2-7, with TRBD2 identical over 10 bases. Unmatched junction bases numbered 7, after V lost 1 base and J lost 3 bases. CDR3 length equals 16 residues. In germline, CDR1 is SGHRS, CDR2 YFSETQ. CDR3 region: CASSLRMRTSGYEQYF. The CDR3 DNA reads as TGCGCCAGCAGCTTGCGTATGAGGACTAGCGGCTACGAGCAGTACTTC. The variable domain in full, completed from reference TRBV5-1 and TRBJ2-7, reads KAGVTQTPRYLIKTRGQQVTLSCSPISGHRSVSWYQQTPGQGLQFLFEYFSETQRNKGNFPGRFSGRQFSNSRSEMNVSTLELGDSALYLCASSLRMRTSGYEQYFGPGTRLTVT.

This chain joins TRBV5-1 and TRBJ1-4; D not resolved. Trimming stripped 3 bases from V and 6 bases from J, with 15 bases between. Germline V gene lookup returns CDR1 SGHRS and CDR2 YFSETQ. CDR3 length: 15 residues. This chain's CDR3 is CASSSQRPGDEKLFF. DNA for the CDR3: TGCGCCAGCAGCTCCCAGAGGCCAGGTGATGAAAAACTGTTTTTT.

This chain links TRBV20-1 with TRBJ1-6; TRBD1 matches 8 bases. Germline V CDR1 and CDR2: DFQATT, SNEGSKA (reference sequence). V lost 5 bases and J lost 9; bases outside the gene matches: 6. The CDR3 length is 13 residues. CDR3: CSARETGVSPLHF. CDR3 bases: TGCAGTGCTCGTGAGACAGGGGTTTCACCCCTCCACTTT.